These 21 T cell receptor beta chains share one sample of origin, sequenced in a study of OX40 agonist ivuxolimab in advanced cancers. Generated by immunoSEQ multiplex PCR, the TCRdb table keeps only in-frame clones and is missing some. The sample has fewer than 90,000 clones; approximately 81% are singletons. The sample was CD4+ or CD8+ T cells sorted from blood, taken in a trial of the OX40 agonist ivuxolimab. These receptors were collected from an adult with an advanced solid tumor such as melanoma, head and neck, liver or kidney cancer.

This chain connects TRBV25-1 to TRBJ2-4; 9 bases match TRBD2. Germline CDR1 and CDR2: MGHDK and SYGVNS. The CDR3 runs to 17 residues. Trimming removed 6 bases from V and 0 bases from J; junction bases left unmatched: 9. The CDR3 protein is CASSGTGTSLAKNIQYF. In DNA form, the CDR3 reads TGTGCCAGCAGCGGTACCGGGACTAGCTTAGCCAAAAACATTCAGTACTTC.

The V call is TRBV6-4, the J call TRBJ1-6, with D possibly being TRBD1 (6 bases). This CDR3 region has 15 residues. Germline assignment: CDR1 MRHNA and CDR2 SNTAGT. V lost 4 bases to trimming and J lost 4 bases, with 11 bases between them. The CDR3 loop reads CASSVGAQYNSPLHF. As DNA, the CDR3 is TGTGCCAGCAGTGTGGGGGCTCAATATAATTCACCCCTCCACTTT.

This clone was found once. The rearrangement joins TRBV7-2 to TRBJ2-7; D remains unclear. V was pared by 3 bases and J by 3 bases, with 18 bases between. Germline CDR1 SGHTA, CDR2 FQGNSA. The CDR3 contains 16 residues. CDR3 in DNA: TGTGCCAGCAGCTTGGTCGGCCAGGTAAAACACTACGAGCAGTACTTC. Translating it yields CASSLVGQVKHYEQYF.

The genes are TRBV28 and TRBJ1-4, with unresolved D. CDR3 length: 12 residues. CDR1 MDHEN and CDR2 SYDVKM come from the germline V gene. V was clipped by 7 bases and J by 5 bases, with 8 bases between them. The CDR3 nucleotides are TGTGCCAGCAAGTTGAGCAATGAAAAACTGTTTTTT. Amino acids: CASKLSNEKLFF.

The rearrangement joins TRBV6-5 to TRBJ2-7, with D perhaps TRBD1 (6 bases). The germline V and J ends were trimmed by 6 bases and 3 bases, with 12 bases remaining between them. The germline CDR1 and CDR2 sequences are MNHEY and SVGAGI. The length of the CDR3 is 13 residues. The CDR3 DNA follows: TGTGCCAGCAGAAACGGACAGATCTACGAGCAGTACTTC. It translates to CASRNGQIYEQYF.

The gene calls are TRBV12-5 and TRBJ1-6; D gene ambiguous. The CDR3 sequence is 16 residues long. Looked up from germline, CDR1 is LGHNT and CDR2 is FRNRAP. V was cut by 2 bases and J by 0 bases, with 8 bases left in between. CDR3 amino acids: CASGLISSSYNSPLHF. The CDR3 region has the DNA TGTGCTAGTGGTTTGATTAGCAGCTCCTATAATTCACCCCTCCACTTT.

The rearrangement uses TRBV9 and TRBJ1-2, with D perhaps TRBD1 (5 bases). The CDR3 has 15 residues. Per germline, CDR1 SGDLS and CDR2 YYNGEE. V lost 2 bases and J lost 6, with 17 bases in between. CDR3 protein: CASSVEYGGSDGYTF. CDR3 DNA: TGTGCCAGCAGCGTCGAATACGGGGGGTCAGATGGCTACACCTTC.

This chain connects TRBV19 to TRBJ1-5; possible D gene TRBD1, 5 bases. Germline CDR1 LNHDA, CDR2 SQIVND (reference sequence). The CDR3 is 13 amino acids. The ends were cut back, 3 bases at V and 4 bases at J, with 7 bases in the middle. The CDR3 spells CASSMGGNQPQHF. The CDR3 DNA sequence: TGTGCCAGTAGTATGGGGGGGAATCAGCCCCAGCATTTT.

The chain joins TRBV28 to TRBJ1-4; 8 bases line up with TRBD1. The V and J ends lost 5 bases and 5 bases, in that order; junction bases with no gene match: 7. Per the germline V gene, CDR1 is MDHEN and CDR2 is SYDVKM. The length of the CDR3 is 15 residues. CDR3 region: CASSPPRTGNEKLFF. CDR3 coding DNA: TGTGCCAGCAGTCCCCCCCGGACAGGGAATGAAAAACTGTTTTTT. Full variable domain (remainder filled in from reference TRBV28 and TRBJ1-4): DVKVTQSSRYLVKRTGEKVFLECVQDMDHENMFWYRQDPGLGLRLIYFSYDVKMKEKGDIPEGYSVSREKKERFSLILESASTNQTSMYLCASSPPRTGNEKLFFGSGTQLSVL.

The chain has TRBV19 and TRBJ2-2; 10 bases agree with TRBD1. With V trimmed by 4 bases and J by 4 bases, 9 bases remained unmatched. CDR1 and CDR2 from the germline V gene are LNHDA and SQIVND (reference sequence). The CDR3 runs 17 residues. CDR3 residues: CASSSLAGQGITGELFF. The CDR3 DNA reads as TGTGCCAGTAGTAGCCTGGCGGGACAGGGGATCACCGGGGAGCTGTTTTTT.

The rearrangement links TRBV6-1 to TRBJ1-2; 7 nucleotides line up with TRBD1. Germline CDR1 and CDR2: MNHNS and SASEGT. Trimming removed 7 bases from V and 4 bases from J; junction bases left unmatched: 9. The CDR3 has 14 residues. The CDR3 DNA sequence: TGTGCCAGCACAAGAGGGGGCCTGGGCTATGGCTACACCTTC. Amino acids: CASTRGGLGYGYTF.

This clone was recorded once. CDR3 nucleotide sequence: TGTGCCAGCAGTCCCACGGGACAGGGTGGCGAGCAGTACTTC. Protein sequence: CASSPTGQGGEQYF. The rearrangement links TRBV6-5 to TRBJ2-7; the match to TRBD1 covers 9 bases. Germline V gene sequence: CDR1 MNHEY, CDR2 SVGAGI. V shed 5 bases, J shed 6 bases, and the junction held 8 bases outside the gene matches. This CDR3 is 14 amino acids long.

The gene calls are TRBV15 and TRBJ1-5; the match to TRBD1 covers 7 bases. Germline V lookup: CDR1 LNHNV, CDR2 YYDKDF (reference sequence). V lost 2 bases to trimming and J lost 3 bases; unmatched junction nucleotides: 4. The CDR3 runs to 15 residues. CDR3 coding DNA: TGTGCCACCAGCAGATCGGGACAGTTCAATCAGCCCCAGCATTTT. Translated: CATSRSGQFNQPQHF.

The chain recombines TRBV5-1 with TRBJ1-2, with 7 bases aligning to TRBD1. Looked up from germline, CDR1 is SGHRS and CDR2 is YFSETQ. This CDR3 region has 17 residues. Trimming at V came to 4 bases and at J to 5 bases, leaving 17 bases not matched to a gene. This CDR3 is CASSGGQPTGVSYGYTF. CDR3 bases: TGCGCCAGCAGCGGGGGACAGCCCACGGGGGTTTCTTATGGCTACACCTTC. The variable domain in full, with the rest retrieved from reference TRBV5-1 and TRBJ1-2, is KAGVTQTPRYLIKTRGQQVTLSCSPISGHRSVSWYQQTPGQGLQFLFEYFSETQRNKGNFPGRFSGRQFSNSRSEMNVSTLELGDSALYLCASSGGQPTGVSYGYTFGSGTRLTVV.

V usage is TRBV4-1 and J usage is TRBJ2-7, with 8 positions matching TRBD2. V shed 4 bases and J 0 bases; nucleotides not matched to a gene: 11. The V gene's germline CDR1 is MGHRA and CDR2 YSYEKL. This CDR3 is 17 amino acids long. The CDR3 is CASSRPAGGRNSYEQYF. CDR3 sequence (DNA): TGCGCCAGCAGCCGACCTGCGGGGGGAAGGAACTCCTACGAGCAGTACTTC.

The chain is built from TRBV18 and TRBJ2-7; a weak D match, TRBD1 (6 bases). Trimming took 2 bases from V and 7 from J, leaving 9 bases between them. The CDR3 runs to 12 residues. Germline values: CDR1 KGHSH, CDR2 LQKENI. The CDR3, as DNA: TGTGCCAGCTCACCATCACAGGGTGAGCAGTACTTC. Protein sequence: CASSPSQGEQYF. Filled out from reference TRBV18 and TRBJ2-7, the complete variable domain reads NAGVMQNPRHLVRRRGQEARLRCSPMKGHSHVYWYRQLPEEGLKFMVYLQKENIIDESGMPKERFSAEFPKEGPSILRIQQVVRGDSAAYFCASSPSQGEQYFGPGTRLTVT.

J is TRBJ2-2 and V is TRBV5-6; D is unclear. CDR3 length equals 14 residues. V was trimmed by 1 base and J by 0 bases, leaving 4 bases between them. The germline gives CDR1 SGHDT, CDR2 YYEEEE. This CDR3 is CASSLTANTGELFF. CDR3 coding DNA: TGTGCCAGCAGCTTGACAGCGAACACCGGGGAGCTGTTTTTT.

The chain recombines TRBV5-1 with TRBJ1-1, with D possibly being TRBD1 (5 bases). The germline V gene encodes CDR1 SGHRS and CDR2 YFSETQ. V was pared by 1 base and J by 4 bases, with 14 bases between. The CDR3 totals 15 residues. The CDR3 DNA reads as TGCGCCAGCAGCTTGAGGCTCGCGGGGGGCACTGAAGCTTTCTTT. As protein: CASSLRLAGGTEAFF.

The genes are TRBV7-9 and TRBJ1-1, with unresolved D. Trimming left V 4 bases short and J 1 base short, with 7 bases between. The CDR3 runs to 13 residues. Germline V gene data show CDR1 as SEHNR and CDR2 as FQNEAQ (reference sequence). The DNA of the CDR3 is TGTGCCAGCAGCTCGGGTTGGAACACTGAAGCTTTCTTT. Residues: CASSSGWNTEAFF.

CDR3 sequence: CASSIGFSYEQYF. The CDR3 DNA reads TGTGCCAGTAGTATAGGTTTTTCCTACGAGCAGTACTTC. The chain has TRBV19 and TRBJ2-7, with no clear D. Per the germline V gene, CDR1 is LNHDA and CDR2 is SQIVND (reference sequence). CDR3 length equals 13 residues. With 1 base removed from V and 1 base from J, the gap between germline ends came to 5 bases.

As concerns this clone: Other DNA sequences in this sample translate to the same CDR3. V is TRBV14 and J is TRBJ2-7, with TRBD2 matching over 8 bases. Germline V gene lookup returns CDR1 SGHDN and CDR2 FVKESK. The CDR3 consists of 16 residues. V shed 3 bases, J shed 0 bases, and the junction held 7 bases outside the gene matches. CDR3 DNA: TGTGCCAGCAGCCAGCTCGGACTAGCAGGCTCCTACGAGCAGTACTTC. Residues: CASSQLGLAGSYEQYF.